This TCR beta chain was recovered during a study of metastatic and nonmetastatic thyroid tumors. On the study more broadly: Thyroid patients, malignant and benign, had repertoires compared across blood and tumor or nodule tissue.

Notes on the study in general: Compared with benign nodules, malignant thyroid tumors were reported to have significantly higher TCR beta diversity in both blood and tumor.

TCRdb re-called clones via MiXCR from the PCR reads. The repertoire has around 18,000 clones, more than 25% of them found once; the top ten carry less than 15%. All patients were treatment-naive before thyroid surgery. The V end was cut by 6 bases, the J end by 0 bases, with 14 bases between. This CDR3 has 15 residues. Germline V gene sequence: CDR1 MNHNS, CDR2 SASEGT. About this clone: Antigen specificity is unknown.

The sequence was obtained from a female donor with papillary thyroid cancer or a benign thyroid nodule (not recorded which). Some clones in this sample may be carry-over from other donors' samples. Sequenced: tumor tissue. V is TRBV6-1 and J is TRBJ1-2; maybe TRBD1 (5 bases). The CDR3 coding sequence is TGTGCCAGCAGCCCTGGGACGCACGCTAACTATGGCTACACCTTC. Amino acids: CASSPGTHANYGYTF.